This TCR beta chain was sequenced for a study of T cell repertoires in cytomegalovirus infection. Study-wide context: TCR beta signatures that were public indicated CMV infection and matching HLA type. Study findings and constraints: People with CMV and the relevant HLA were identified by cumulative public TCR beta family frequency.

TCRdb reprocessed the reads via MiXCR and lists one record per CDR3 protein. This sample has approximately 160,000 distinct CDR3 sequences, with more than 15% found just once. Germline V gene data show CDR1 as MNHEY and CDR2 as SMNVEV (reference sequence). Trimming took off 5 bases at V and 5 bases at J, with 24 bases between the two ends. This CDR3 is 17 amino acids long. Concerning this clonotype itself: Antigen specificity is unknown.

The TCR originated in a human donor in good health (CMV status not recorded). Some clones in this sample may be carry-over from other donors' samples. The chain employs TRBV27 and TRBJ1-1, with D possibly being TRBD1 (6 bases). Input material: CD8+ T cells from PBMCs. The CDR3 is CASSPTPTRGGGTEAFF. CDR3 bases: TGTGCCAGCAGTCCTACCCCAACCAGGGGCGGGGGAACTGAAGCTTTCTTT.